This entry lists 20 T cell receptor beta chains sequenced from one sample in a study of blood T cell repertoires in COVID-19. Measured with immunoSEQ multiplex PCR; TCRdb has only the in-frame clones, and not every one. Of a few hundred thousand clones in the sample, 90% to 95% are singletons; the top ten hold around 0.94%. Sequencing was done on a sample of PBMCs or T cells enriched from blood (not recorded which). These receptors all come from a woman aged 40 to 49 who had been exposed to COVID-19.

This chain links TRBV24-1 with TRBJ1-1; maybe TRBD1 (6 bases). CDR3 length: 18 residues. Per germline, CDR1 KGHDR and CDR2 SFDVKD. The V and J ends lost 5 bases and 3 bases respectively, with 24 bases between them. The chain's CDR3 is CATSGQGTNLHGDTEAFF. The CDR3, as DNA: TGTGCCACCAGTGGGCAGGGGACCAACCTTCACGGCGACACTGAAGCTTTCTTT.

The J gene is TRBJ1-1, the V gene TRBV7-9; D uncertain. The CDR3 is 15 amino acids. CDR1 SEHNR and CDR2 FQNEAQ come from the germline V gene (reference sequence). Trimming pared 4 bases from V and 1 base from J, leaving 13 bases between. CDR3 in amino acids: CASSSTLPGNTEAFF. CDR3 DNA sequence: TGTGCCAGCAGCTCGACCTTGCCAGGGAACACTGAAGCTTTCTTT.

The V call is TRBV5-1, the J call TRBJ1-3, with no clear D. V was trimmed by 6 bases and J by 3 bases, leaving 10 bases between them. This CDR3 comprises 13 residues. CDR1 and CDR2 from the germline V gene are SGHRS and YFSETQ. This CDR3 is CASKRNGGNTIYF. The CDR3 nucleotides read TGCGCCAGCAAGAGAAACGGTGGAAACACCATATATTTT.

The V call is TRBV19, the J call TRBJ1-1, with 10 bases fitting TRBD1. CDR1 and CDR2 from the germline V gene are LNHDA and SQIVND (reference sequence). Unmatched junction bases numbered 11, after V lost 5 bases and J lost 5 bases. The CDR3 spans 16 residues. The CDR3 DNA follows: TGTGCCAGTAGTGCTCGACAGGGGGCCTCAGGGACTGAAGCTTTCTTT. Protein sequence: CASSARQGASGTEAFF.

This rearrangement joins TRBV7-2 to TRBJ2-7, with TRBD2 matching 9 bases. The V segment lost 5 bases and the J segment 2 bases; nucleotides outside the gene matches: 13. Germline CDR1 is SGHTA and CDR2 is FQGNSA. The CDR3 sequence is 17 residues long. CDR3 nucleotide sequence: TGTGCCAGCAGCCCCTACCTGAGCGGGAGGCCCCCCTACGAGCAGTACTTC. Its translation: CASSPYLSGRPPYEQYF.

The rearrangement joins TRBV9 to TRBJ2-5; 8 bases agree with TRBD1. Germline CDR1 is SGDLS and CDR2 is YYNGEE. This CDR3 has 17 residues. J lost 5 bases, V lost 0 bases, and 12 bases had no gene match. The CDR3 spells CASSVDPSQGARETQYF. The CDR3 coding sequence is TGTGCCAGCAGCGTAGACCCGTCGCAGGGGGCAAGGGAGACCCAGTACTTC.

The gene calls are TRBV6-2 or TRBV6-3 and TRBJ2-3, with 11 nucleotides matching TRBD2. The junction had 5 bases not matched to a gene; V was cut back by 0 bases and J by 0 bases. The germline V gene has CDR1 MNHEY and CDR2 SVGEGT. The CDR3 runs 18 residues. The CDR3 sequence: CASSYSMTSGTSTDTQYF. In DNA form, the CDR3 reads TGTGCCAGCAGTTACTCGATGACTAGCGGGACTAGCACAGATACGCAGTATTTT.

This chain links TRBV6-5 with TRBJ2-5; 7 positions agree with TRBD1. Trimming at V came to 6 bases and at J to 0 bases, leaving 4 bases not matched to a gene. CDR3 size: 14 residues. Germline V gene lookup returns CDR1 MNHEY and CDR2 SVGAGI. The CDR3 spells CASSHDRDQETQYF. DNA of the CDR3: TGTGCCAGCAGCCACGACAGGGACCAAGAGACCCAGTACTTC.

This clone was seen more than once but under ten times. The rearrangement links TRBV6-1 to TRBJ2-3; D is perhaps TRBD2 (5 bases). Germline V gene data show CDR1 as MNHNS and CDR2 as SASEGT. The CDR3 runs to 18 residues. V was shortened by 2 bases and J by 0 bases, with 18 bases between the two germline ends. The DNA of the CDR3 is TGTGCCAGCAGTGAATCGGGATTCCATTACACTAGCACAGATACGCAGTATTTT. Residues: CASSESGFHYTSTDTQYF.

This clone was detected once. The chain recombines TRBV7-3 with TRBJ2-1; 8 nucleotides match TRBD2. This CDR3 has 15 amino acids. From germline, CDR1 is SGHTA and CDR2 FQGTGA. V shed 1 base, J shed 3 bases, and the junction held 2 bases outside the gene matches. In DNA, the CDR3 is TGTGCCAGCAGCTTAATTGCGGGAGGCTACAATGAGCAGTTCTTC. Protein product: CASSLIAGGYNEQFF.

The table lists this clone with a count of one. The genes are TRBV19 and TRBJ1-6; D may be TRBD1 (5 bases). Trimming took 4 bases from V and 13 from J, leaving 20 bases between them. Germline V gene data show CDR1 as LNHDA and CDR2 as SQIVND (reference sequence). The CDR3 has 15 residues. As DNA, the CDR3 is TGTGCCAGTAGTAACGTCGGGCAGGGATCATCTCCCCTCCACTTT. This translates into CASSNVGQGSSPLHF.

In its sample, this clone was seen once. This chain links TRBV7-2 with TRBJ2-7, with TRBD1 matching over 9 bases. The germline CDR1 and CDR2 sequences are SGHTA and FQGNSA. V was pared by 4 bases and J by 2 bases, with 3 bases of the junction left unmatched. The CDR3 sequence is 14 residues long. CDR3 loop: CASSSRQGAYEQYF. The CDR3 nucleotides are TGTGCCAGCAGCTCTCGACAGGGGGCCTACGAGCAGTACTTC.

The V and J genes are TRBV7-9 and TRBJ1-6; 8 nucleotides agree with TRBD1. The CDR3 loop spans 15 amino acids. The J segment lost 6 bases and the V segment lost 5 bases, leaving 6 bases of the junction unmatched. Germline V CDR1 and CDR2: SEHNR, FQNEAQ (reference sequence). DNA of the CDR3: TGTGCCAGCAGCGCGCCGGGACAGGTTAATTCACCCCTCCACTTT. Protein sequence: CASSAPGQVNSPLHF.

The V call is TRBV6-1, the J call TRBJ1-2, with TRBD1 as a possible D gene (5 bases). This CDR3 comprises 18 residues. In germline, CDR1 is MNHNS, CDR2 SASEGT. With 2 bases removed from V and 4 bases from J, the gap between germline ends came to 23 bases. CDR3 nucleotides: TGTGCCAGCAGTGAATGGGGAGGGAGGGGCGGAGGTAGCTATGGCTACACCTTC. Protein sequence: CASSEWGGRGGGSYGYTF.

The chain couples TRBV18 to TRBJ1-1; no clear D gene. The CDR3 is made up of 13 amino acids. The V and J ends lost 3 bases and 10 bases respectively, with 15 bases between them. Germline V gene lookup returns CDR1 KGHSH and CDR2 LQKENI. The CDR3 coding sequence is TGTGCCAGCTCACCTCCATCGAGGGTAGGAGCTTTCTTT. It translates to CASSPPSRVGAFF.

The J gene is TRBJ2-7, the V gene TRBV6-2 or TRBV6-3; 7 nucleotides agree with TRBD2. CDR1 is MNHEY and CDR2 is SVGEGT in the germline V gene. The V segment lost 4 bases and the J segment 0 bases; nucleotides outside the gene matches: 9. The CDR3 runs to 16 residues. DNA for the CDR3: TGTGCCAGCAGTTTGGTTGCTAGCGGAAGCTCCTACGAGCAGTACTTC. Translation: CASSLVASGSSYEQYF.

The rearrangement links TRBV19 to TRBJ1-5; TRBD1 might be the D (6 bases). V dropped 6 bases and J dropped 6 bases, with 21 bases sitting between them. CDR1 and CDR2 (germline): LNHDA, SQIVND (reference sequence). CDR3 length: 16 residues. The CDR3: CASRSPGQVLGQPQHF. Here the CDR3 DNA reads TGTGCCAGTAGATCTCCGGGACAAGTTTTAGGTCAGCCCCAGCATTTT.

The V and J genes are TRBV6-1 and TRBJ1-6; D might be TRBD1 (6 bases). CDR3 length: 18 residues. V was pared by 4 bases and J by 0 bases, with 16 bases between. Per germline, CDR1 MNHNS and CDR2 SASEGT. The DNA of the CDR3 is TGTGCCAGCAGTGCGCCGACAGGCTCAAGCTCCTATAATTCACCCCTCCACTTT. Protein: CASSAPTGSSSYNSPLHF.

The CDR3 loop is CATWGVRNTEAFF. In DNA, the CDR3 is TGTGCCACCTGGGGCGTGCGGAACACTGAAGCTTTCTTT. The chain links TRBV6-5 to TRBJ1-1, with D possibly TRBD1 on 5 matching bases. The CDR3 spans 13 residues. V was pared by 10 bases and J by 1 base, with 13 bases between. Per germline, CDR1 MNHEY and CDR2 SVGAGI.

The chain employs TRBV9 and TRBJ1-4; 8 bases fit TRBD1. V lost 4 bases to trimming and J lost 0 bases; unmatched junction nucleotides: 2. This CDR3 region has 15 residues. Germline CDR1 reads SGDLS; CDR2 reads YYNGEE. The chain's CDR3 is CASSLQGATNEKLFF. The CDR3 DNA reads TGTGCCAGCAGCCTACAGGGGGCAACTAATGAAAAACTGTTTTTT. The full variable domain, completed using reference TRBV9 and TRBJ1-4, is DSGVTQTPKHLITATGQRVTLRCSPRSGDLSVYWYQQSLDQGLQFLIQYYNGEERAKGNILERFSAQQFPDLHSELNLSSLELGDSALYFCASSLQGATNEKLFFGSGTQLSVL.